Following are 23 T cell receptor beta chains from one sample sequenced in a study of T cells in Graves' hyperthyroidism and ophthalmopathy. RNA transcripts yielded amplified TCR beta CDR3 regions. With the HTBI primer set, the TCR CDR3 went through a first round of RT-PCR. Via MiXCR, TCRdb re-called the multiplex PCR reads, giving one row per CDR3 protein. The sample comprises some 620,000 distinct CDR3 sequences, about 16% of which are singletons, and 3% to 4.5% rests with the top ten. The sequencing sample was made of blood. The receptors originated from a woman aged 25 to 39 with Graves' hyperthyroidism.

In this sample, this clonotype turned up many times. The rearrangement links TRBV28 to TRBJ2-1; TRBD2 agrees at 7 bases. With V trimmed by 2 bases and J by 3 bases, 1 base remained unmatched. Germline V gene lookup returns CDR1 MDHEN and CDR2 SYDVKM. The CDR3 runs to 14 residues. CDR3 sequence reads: CASSLTSDYNEQFF. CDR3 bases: TGTGCCAGCAGTTTAACTAGCGACTACAATGAGCAGTTCTTC.

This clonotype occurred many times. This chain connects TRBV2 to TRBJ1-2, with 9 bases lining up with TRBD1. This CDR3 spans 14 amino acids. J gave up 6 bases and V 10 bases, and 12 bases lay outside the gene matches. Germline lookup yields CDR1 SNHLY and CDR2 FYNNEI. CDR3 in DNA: TGTGCCACCCAGAGAGAGGACAGGGGCAATGGCTACACCTTC. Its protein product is CATQREDRGNGYTF.

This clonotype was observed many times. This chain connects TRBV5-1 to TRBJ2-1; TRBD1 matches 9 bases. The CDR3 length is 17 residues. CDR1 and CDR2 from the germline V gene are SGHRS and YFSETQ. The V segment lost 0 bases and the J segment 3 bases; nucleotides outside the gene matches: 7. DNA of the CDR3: TGCGCCAGCAGCTTGGGATTGGGGACAGGGCGCTACAATGAGCAGTTCTTC. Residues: CASSLGLGTGRYNEQFF.

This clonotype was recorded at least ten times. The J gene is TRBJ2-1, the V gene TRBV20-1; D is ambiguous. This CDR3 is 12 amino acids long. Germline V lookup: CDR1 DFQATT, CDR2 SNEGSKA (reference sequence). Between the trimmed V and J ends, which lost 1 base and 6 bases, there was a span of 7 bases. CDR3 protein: CSARVDINEQFF. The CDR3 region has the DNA TGCAGTGCTAGAGTTGACATCAATGAGCAGTTCTTC.

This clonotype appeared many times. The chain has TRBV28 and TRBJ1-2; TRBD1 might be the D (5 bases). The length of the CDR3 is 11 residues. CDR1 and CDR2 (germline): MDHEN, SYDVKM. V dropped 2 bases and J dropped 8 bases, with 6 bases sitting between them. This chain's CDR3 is CASSLGAGYTF. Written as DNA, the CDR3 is TGTGCCAGCAGTTTAGGGGCCGGCTACACCTTC.

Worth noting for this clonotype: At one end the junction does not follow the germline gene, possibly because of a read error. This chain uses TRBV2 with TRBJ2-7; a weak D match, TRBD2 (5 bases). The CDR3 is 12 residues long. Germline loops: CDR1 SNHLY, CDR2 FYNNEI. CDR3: CASSRGSYEQHF. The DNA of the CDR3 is TGTGCCAGCAGCCGGGGATCCTACGAGCAGCACTTC.

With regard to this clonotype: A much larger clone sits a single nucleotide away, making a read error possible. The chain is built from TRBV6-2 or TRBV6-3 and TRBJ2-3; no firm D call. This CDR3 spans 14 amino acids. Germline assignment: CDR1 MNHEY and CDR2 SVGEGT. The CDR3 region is CTSSYQVWTDTQYF. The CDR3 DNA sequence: TGTACCAGCAGCTACCAGGTTTGGACAGATACGCAGTATTTT.

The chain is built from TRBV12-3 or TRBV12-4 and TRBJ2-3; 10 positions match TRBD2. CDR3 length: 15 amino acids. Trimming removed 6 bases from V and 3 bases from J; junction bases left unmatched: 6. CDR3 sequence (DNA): TGTGCCAGCAGACGTCGACTAGCGGGTACAGATACGCAGTATTTT. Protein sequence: CASRRRLAGTDTQYF.

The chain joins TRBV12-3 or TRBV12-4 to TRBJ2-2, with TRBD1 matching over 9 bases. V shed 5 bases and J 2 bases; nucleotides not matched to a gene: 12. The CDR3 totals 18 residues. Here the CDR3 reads CASSEATGQGPNTGELFF. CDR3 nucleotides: TGTGCCAGCAGTGAAGCGACGGGACAGGGCCCCAACACCGGGGAGCTGTTTTTT.

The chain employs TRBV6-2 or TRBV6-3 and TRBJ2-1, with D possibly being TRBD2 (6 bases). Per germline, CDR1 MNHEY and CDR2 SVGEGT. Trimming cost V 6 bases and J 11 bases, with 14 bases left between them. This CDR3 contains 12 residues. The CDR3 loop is CASSRDSDKQFF. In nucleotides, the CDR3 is TGTGCCAGCAGCCGGGACTCTGATAAGCAGTTCTTC.

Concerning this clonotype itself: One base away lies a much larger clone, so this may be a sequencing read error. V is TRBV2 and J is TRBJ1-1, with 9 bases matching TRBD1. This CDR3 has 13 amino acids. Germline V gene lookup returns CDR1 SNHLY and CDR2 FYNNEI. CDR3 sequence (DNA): TGTGCCAGAAGGGACAGGGTGAACACTGGAGCTTTCTTT. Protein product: CARRDRVNTGAFF.

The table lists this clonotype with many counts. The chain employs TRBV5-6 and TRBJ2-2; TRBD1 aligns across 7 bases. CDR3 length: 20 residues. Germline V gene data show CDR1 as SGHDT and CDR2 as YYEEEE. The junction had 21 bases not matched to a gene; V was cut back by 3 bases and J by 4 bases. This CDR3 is CASSSLNRDSLALGTGELFF. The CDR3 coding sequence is TGTGCCAGCAGCTCGCTAAACCGGGACAGCCTAGCTTTGGGCACCGGGGAGCTGTTTTTT. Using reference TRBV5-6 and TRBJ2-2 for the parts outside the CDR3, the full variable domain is DAGVTQSPTHLIKTRGQQVTLRCSPKSGHDTVSWYQQALGQGPQFIFQYYEEEERQRGNFPDRFSGHQFPNYSSELNVNALLLGDSALYLCASSSLNRDSLALGTGELFFGEGSRLTVL.

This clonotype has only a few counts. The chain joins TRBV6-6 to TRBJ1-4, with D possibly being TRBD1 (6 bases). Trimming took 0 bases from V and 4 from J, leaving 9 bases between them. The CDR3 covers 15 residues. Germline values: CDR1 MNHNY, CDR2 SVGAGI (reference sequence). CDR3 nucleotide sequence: TGTGCCAGCAGTTACTCGAAGGGGGGTAATGAAAAACTGTTTTTT. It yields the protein CASSYSKGGNEKLFF.

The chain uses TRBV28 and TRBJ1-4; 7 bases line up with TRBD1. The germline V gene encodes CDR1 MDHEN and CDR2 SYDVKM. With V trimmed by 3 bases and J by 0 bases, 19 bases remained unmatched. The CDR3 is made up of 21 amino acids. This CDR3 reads CASSLYAFFTLTGATNEKLFF. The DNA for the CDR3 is TGTGCCAGCAGTTTGTACGCTTTTTTCACTCTCACAGGGGCAACTAATGAAAAACTGTTTTTT.

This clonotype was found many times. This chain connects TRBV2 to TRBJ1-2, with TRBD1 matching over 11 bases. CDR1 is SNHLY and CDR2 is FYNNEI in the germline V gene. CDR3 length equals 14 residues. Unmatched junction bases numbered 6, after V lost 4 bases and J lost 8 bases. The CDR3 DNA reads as TGTGCCAGCAGTGTTGGACAGGGGGCGCGCGGCTACACCTTC. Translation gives CASSVGQGARGYTF.

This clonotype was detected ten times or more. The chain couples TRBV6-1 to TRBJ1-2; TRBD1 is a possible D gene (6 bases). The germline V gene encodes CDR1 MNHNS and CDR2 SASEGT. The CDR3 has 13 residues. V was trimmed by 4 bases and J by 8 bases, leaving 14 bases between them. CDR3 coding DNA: TGTGCCAGCAGTGGACAGGAACCTTGGGGCTACACCTTC. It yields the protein CASSGQEPWGYTF.

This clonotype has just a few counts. The CDR3: CASSNQGGWTEAFF. The CDR3 DNA reads TGTGCCAGCAGTAACCAGGGGGGGTGGACTGAAGCTTTCTTT. This rearrangement joins TRBV6-1 to TRBJ1-1, with 7 bases identical to TRBD1. Germline V gives CDR1 MNHNS, CDR2 SASEGT. CDR3 size: 14 residues. V lost 5 bases to trimming and J lost 5 bases; unmatched junction nucleotides: 8.

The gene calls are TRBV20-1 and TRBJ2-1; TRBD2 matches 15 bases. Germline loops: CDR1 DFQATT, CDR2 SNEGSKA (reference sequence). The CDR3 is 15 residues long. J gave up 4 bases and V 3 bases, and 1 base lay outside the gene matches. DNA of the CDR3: TGCAGTGCTAGGGGACTAGCGGGAGGATACAATGAGCAGTTCTTC. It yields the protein CSARGLAGGYNEQFF.

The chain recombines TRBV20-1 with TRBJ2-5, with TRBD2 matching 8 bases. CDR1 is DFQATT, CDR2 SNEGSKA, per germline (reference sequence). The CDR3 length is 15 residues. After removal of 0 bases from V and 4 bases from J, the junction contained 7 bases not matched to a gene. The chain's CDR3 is CSARDSREGRETQYF. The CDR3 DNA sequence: TGCAGTGCTAGAGATTCTCGGGAGGGCCGAGAGACCCAGTACTTC.

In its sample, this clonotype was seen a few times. The CDR3 region has the DNA TGTGCCAGCAGTTTGGGGGCAGCTCAGCCCCAGCATTTT. It yields the protein CASSLGAAQPQHF. This rearrangement joins TRBV12-3 or TRBV12-4 to TRBJ1-5; TRBD1 might be the D (6 bases). The CDR3 is 13 amino acids. V lost 3 bases and J lost 6, with 9 bases in between.

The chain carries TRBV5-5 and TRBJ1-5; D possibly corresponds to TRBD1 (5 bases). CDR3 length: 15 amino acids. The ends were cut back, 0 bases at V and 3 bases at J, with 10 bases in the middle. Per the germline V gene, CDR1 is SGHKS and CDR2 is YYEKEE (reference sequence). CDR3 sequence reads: CASSLEGRTNQPQHF. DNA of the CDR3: TGTGCCAGCAGCTTGGAGGGGCGGACCAATCAGCCCCAGCATTTT.

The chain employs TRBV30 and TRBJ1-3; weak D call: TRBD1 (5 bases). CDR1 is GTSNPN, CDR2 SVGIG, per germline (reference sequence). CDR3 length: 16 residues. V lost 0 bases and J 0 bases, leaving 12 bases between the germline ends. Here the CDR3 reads CAWSVLRASSGNTIYF. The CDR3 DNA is TGTGCCTGGAGTGTACTCAGGGCTTCCTCTGGAAACACCATATATTTT.

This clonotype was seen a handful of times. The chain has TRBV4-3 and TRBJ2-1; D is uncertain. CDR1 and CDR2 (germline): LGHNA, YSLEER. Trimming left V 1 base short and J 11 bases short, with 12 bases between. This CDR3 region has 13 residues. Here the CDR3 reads CASSQGAGPKQFF. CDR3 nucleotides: TGCGCCAGCAGCCAAGGGGCAGGACCTAAGCAGTTCTTC.